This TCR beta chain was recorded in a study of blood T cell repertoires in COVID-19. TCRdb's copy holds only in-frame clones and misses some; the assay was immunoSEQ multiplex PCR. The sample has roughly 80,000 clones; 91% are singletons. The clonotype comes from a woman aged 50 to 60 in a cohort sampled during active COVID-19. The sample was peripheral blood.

The CDR3 DNA is TGTGCCAGCAGCCCCCTGGTTAGCAGAAGCTCCTATAATTCACCCCTCCACTTT. Translating it yields CASSPLVSRSSYNSPLHF. V is TRBV11-2 and J is TRBJ1-6; D is undetermined. Germline V gene sequence: CDR1 SGHAT, CDR2 FQNNGV. V shed 5 bases and J shed 0 bases, with 17 bases lying between them. The CDR3 covers 18 residues.